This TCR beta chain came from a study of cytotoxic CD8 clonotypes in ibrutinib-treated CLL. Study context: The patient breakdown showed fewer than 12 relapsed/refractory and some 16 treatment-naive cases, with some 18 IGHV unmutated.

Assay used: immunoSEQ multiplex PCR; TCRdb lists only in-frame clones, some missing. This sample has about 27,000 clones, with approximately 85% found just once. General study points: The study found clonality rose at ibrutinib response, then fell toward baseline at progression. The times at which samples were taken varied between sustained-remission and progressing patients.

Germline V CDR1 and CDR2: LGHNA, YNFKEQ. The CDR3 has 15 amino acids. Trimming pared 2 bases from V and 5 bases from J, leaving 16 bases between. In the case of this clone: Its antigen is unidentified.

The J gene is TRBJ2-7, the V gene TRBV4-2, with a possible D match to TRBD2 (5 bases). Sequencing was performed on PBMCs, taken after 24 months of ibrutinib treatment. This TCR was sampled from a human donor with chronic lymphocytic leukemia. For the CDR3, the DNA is TGTGCCAGCAGCCAAACGGACGGGGTGGGCAACGAGCAGTACTTC. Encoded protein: CASSQTDGVGNEQYF.